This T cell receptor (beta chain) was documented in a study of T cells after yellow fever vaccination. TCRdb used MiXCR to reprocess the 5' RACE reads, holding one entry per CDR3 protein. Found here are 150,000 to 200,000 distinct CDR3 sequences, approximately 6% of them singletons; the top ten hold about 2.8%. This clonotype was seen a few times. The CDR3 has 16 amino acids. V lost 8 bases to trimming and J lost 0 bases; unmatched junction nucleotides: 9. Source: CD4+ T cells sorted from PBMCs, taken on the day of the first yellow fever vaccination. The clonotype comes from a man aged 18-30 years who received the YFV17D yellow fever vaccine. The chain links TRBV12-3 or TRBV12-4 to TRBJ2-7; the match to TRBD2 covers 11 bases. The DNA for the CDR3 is TGTGCCAGCGGGCGGCGACTAGCGGGGAACTCCTACGAGCAGTACTTC. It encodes CASGRRLAGNSYEQYF.